Sequencing of this TCR beta chain was carried out in a study of cytomegalovirus exposure and HLA in healthy donors. The PCR had 60 Vbeta and 13 Jbeta primers. Data came from immunoSEQ multiplex PCR; TCRdb stores just in-frame clones and leaves some out. The sample lists about 140,000 clones; around 79% were seen once. CDR3 length equals 14 residues. V was clipped by 9 bases and J by 0 bases; unmatched bases: 3. The germline V gene has CDR1 MNHEY and CDR2 SVGAGI. Study-level results: Earlier analysis found most TCR beta V segments productive about 87% or about 30% of the time. Both high specificity and high sensitivity reportedly marked the classifier's diagnosis of cytomegalovirus status. Generally TCR sequences proved uncommon, though certain public TCRs appeared in numerous donors.

Of note for this clone: What it binds is unknown.

Source material: PBMCs. This chain joins TRBV6-5 and TRBJ1-4; 8 nucleotides line up with TRBD1. The sequence was obtained from a man between 18 and 35 years old in good health and CMV-seronegative. The CDR3 sequence: CASRQGSTNEKLFF. CDR3 DNA sequence: TGTGCCAGTAGACAGGGGTCAACTAATGAAAAACTGTTTTTT.